These T cell receptor beta chains were read from a single sample in a study of shared clonotypes between healthy human individuals. This table comes from immunoSEQ multiplex PCR, and its TCRdb copy is limited to in-frame clones, with some not included. The sample consists of about 1.9 million clones, 93% of them appearing once. Sequenced: naive CD8+ T cells from PBMCs. The origin of the receptors is a man aged 18 to 35 in good health. Some clones in this sample may be carry-over from other donors' samples. CDR3s include the opening cysteine and the closing phenylalanine or tryptophan. D genes are given only for firm matches. Rows give clone size only sometimes, using once, few, many, or a class for an expanded clone.

v_gene,abundance,j_gene,d_gene,CDR3nt,CDR3aa
TRBV10-3,-,TRBJ2-4,TRBD1,TGTGCCATCAGTCGAGGGGGCGCAGCCAAAAACATTCAGTACTTC,CAISRGGAAKNIQYF
TRBV28,-,TRBJ2-5,-,TGTGCCAGCAGCCCTTGGGGGGGCCGAGAGACCCAGTACTTC,CASSPWGGRETQYF
TRBV7-8,-,TRBJ1-4,-,TGTGCCAGCAGCTTCGGCTTCAGGGTTCCAACTAATGAAAAACTGTTTTTT,CASSFGFRVPTNEKLFF
TRBV7-2,-,TRBJ2-7,-,TGTGCCAGCAGCTTTGCCGGCGGCTCCTACGAGCAGTACTTC,CASSFAGGSYEQYF
TRBV27,-,TRBJ2-7,-,TGTGCCAGCAGTCCGGGGACCTACGAGCAGTACTTC,CASSPGTYEQYF
TRBV4-3,-,TRBJ1-2,-,TGCGCCAGCAGCCAAGATGAACAGACTCCTAACTATGGCTACACCTTC,CASSQDEQTPNYGYTF
TRBV29-1,-,TRBJ2-1,-,TGCAGCGGACAGGGAGGAGAGCAGTTCTTC,CSGQGGEQFF
TRBV11-2,-,TRBJ2-4,-,TGTGCCAGCAGCCCGGGGGATCGGGACAGATATAACATTCAGTACTTC,CASSPGDRDRYNIQYF
TRBV6-6,-,TRBJ2-7,TRBD2,TGTGCCAGCAGTTACTCGGCGGGAGGTTCCCTCGAGCAGTACTTC,CASSYSAGGSLEQYF
TRBV5-1,few,TRBJ1-1,-,TGCGCCAGCATCCCCGAAATTTGGGGGACTGAAGCTTTCTTT,CASIPEIWGTEAFF
TRBV7-9,-,TRBJ2-1,-,TGTGCCAGCAGCTCGACTGGGAATGAGCAGTTCTTC,CASSSTGNEQFF
TRBV28,-,TRBJ1-5,-,TGTGCCAGCGGGACCGCTGGGAATCAGCCCCAGCATTTT,CASGTAGNQPQHF
TRBV27,few,TRBJ1-1,-,TGTGCCAGCAGTCGGGGCACTGAAGCTTTCTTT,CASSRGTEAFF
TRBV6-5,-,TRBJ1-1,-,TGTGCCAGCAGTTCGTATCTGGAGGTCCCCACTGAAGCTTTCTTT,CASSSYLEVPTEAFF
TRBV29-1,-,TRBJ1-2,-,TGCAGCGTCATAACGGGGCTCAGCTATGGCTACACCTTC,CSVITGLSYGYTF
TRBV27,-,TRBJ2-7,-,TGTGCCAGCAGCCCGACAGCGCCGAGGGTCTACGAGCAGTACTTC,CASSPTAPRVYEQYF
TRBV27,-,TRBJ2-3,TRBD2,TGTGCCAGCAGTTTAGGGCTAGCGGGGGCAGATACGCAGTATTTT,CASSLGLAGADTQYF
TRBV10-3,-,TRBJ2-7,-,TGTGCCATCAGTGACAGGGAGGGGGGATACGAGCAGTACTTC,CAISDREGGYEQYF